This T cell receptor (beta chain) was obtained from a study of blood T cell repertoires in COVID-19. About the research overall: Sites in the United States, Italy and Spain provided acute and convalescent COVID-19 samples. T cells, B-cell-depleted T cells, or PBMCs supplied cDNA or gDNA.

As originally analysed: Reference gene primer amplification gave estimated nucleated cell counts. Sequenced by immunoSEQ multiplex PCR; TCRdb stores in-frame clones only, minus some. The DNA gave D and trimming, while V, J and clone size come from that table. There are just over 250,000 clones in the sample; around 84% occur only once, and 4.1% lies in the top ten. This clone was found once. Study members were between about 18 and 100 years old and lived in some 22 US regions. This CDR3 has 15 amino acids. Germline CDR1 SGHNT, CDR2 YYREEE (reference sequence). V lost 0 bases, J lost 1 base, and 10 bases lay in between.

This TCR was recovered from a young man with acute COVID-19. Sequencing was done on a sample of PBMCs or T cells enriched from blood (not recorded which). The chain carries TRBV5-4 and TRBJ2-5; D remains unclear. The CDR3 loop is CASSLAGAAQETQYF. DNA of the CDR3: TGTGCCAGCAGCTTGGCCGGTGCGGCCCAAGAGACCCAGTACTTC.